This entry describes one T cell receptor (beta chain). Its antigen is still unknown. This specimen belongs to a study of CD8+ T cells in alopecia areata. Study conclusions and caveats: Lesional scalp, notably in alopecia totalis/universalis, had clonality above that of normal scalp. Sequencing of scalp samples also includes resident alphabeta T cells from normal skin.

The CDR3 runs 14 residues. CDR1 is LGHNA, CDR2 YSLEER, per germline. J was trimmed by 6 bases and V by 1 base; bases with no gene match: 4. In alopecia areata patients, both lesional scalp punch biopsies and peripheral blood were collected. PBMC-derived CD4+ and CD8+ T cells were sorted. Reverse transcribed after extraction, RNA yielded cDNA as the sequencing template. Only in-frame clones appear in the TCRdb table, and some are missing; sequencing was by immunoSEQ multiplex PCR. The table includes about 34,000 clones, around 60% detected once. Sample: NKG2D-high CD8+ T cells sorted from blood. The gene calls are TRBV4-3 and TRBJ1-2, with 8 bases identical to TRBD1. The TCR originated in a human donor with alopecia areata. DNA for the CDR3: TGCGCCAGCAGCCAAGTTCAGGGGGCGCATGGCTACACCTTC. It specifies CASSQVQGAHGYTF.